The 4 T cell receptor beta chains reported below all come from one sample, sequenced in a study of T cell responses to AZD1222 COVID-19 vaccine. Libraries were prepared by immunoSEQ multiplex PCR; TCRdb keeps only in-frame clonotypes and omits some of them. The sample consists of 150,000 to 180,000 clones, roughly nine tenths of them appearing once. This specimen was peripheral blood, taken on day 0 of AZD1222 vaccination. The receptors derive from an adult in good health.

This clone has only a few counts. The chain employs TRBV9 and TRBJ1-4, with a tentative D call TRBD1 (5 bases). The V gene lost 6 bases and the J gene lost 0 bases, with 12 bases spanning the gap. From germline, CDR1 is SGDLS and CDR2 YYNGEE. This CDR3 region has 15 residues. CDR3 protein: CASNRGDSTNEKLFF. CDR3 nucleotide sequence: TGTGCCAGCAACCGAGGGGACTCAACTAATGAAAAACTGTTTTTT. The entire variable domain, with the rest obtained from reference TRBV9 and TRBJ1-4, is as follows: DSGVTQTPKHLITATGQRVTLRCSPRSGDLSVYWYQQSLDQGLQFLIQYYNGEERAKGNILERFSAQQFPDLHSELNLSSLELGDSALYFCASNRGDSTNEKLFFGSGTQLSVL.

V is TRBV7-9 and J is TRBJ1-4; D not certain. CDR3 size: 14 residues. V lost 5 bases to trimming and J lost 7 bases, with 14 bases between them. Germline CDR1 SEHNR, CDR2 FQNEAQ (reference sequence). The CDR3 spells CASSPQRQVEKLFF. The CDR3 nucleotides are TGTGCCAGCAGCCCTCAACGGCAGGTTGAAAAACTGTTTTTT.

This chain connects TRBV21-1 to TRBJ1-6; TRBD1, as called in the table, went unchecked against the DNA. TRBV21-1 is reported as a pseudogene. This CDR3 spans 16 amino acids. The CDR3 DNA follows: TGTGCCAGCAGCCCCGAACAGGGTGAAGTTCGGTCACCCCTCCACTTT. Translating it yields CASSPEQGEVRSPLHF.

The V call is TRBV14, the J call TRBJ1-1, with D tentatively TRBD1 (5 bases). The germline gives CDR1 SGHDN, CDR2 FVKESK. The CDR3 is 13 residues long. V lost 2 bases and J 8 bases, leaving 12 bases between the germline ends. CDR3 DNA sequence: TGTGCCAGCAGCCAACGGGGGTTCGGGGAAGCTTTCTTT. The encoded protein is CASSQRGFGEAFF.